A selection of T cell receptor beta chains follows, all from one sample in a study of early T cells in non-severe SARS-CoV-2 infection. One entry per CDR3 protein results from TCRdb running MiXCR on the 5' RACE reads. This table has roughly 86,000 distinct CDR3 sequences, 14% to 15% appearing once. Sequenced material: whole blood. Receptor source: an adult who was a healthcare worker with PCR-confirmed SARS-CoV-2 infection or an uninfected control (not recorded which). CDR3s include the opening cysteine and the closing phenylalanine or tryptophan. The D gene is left open where the match is weak. Not all rows give a size; the values are once, few, many and, for expanded clones, a class.

v_call: TRBV7-2; j_call: TRBJ2-3; clone_size: few; d_call: TRBD2; cdr3_nt: TGTGCCAGCAGCTTAGTCCCCCTAGCGGGGAGCTCAGATACGCAGTATTTT; cdr3_aa: CASSLVPLAGSSDTQYF
v_call: TRBV24-1; j_call: TRBJ2-2; clone_size: -; d_call: -; cdr3_nt: TGTGCCACCAGTGATTCCCCTCGGGCCACCGGGGAGCTGTTTTTT; cdr3_aa: CATSDSPRATGELFF
v_call: TRBV24-1; j_call: TRBJ2-1; clone_size: many; d_call: -; cdr3_nt: TGTGCCACCAGTGACTCTACAGGGTCGGGCTCCTACAATGAGCAGTTCTTC; cdr3_aa: CATSDSTGSGSYNEQFF
v_call: TRBV3-1; j_call: TRBJ2-3; clone_size: -; d_call: -; cdr3_nt: TGTGCCAGCAGCCAAGTTCCCAGCACAGATACGCAGTATTTT; cdr3_aa: CASSQVPSTDTQYF
v_call: TRBV12-3/TRBV12-4; j_call: TRBJ2-1; clone_size: -; d_call: -; cdr3_nt: TGTGCCAGCAGTTGGGGGGTAGTCCCCTCCTACAATGAGCAGTTCTTC; cdr3_aa: CASSWGVVPSYNEQFF
v_call: TRBV30; j_call: TRBJ1-2; clone_size: -; d_call: -; cdr3_nt: TGTGCCTGGAGTGTAGCTAGGGCCAGAGCCTACACCTTC; cdr3_aa: CAWSVARARAYTF
v_call: TRBV27; j_call: TRBJ2-3; clone_size: many; d_call: TRBD2; cdr3_nt: TGTGCCAGCAGTCTCTCCGTAGCGGGGGGGCTCGCAGATACGCAGTATTTT; cdr3_aa: CASSLSVAGGLADTQYF
v_call: TRBV20-1; j_call: TRBJ1-5; clone_size: many; d_call: -; cdr3_nt: TGCAGTGCCCTAGTGGGGGGTTCAGGGGCGCGAAATCAGCCCCAGCATTTT; cdr3_aa: CSALVGGSGARNQPQHF
v_call: TRBV5-1; j_call: TRBJ1-6; clone_size: -; d_call: -; cdr3_nt: TGCGCCAGCAGCTTGTTTCAGGGGAATAATTCACCCCTCCACTTT; cdr3_aa: CASSLFQGNNSPLHF
v_call: TRBV5-8; j_call: TRBJ2-1; clone_size: -; d_call: -; cdr3_nt: TGTGCCAGCAGCAGAGGGACTTCCCGGGAGAATGAGCAGTTCTTC; cdr3_aa: CASSRGTSRENEQFF
v_call: TRBV5-1; j_call: TRBJ2-1; clone_size: few; d_call: TRBD2; cdr3_nt: TGCGCCAGCAGCTTAGGCGGGGGCTCCTACAATGAGCAGTTCTTC; cdr3_aa: CASSLGGGSYNEQFF
v_call: TRBV7-8; j_call: TRBJ1-4; clone_size: few; d_call: TRBD1; cdr3_nt: TGTGCCAGCAGCTTTAGGGTCAGGGGGAAAAATGAAAAACTGTTTTTT; cdr3_aa: CASSFRVRGKNEKLFF
v_call: TRBV2; j_call: TRBJ2-3; clone_size: -; d_call: TRBD2; cdr3_nt: TGTGCCAGCAGTAGACTAGCCGCAGATACGCAGTATTTT; cdr3_aa: CASSRLAADTQYF
v_call: TRBV18; j_call: TRBJ1-5; clone_size: -; d_call: TRBD1; cdr3_nt: TGTGCCAGCTCCGGGACAGGCGGCCAGCCCCAGCATTTT; cdr3_aa: CASSGTGGQPQHF
v_call: TRBV5-1; j_call: TRBJ1-1; clone_size: -; d_call: TRBD1; cdr3_nt: TGCGCCAGCAGCCCCGGGCAGGGGGGCGGGTACACTGAAGCTTTCTTT; cdr3_aa: CASSPGQGGGYTEAFF
v_call: TRBV25-1; j_call: TRBJ2-5; clone_size: few; d_call: TRBD1; cdr3_nt: TGTGCCACCCGGGACAGCGTCCAAGAGACCCAGTACTTC; cdr3_aa: CATRDSVQETQYF
v_call: TRBV6-1; j_call: TRBJ2-4; clone_size: few; d_call: -; cdr3_nt: TGTGCCAGCAGTGAAGCGCTTCTAGTTAAAAACATTCAGTACTTC; cdr3_aa: CASSEALLVKNIQYF
v_call: TRBV6-2/TRBV6-3; j_call: TRBJ2-2; clone_size: few; d_call: TRBD2; cdr3_nt: TGTGCCACACGGACTAGCGGGGGAACCGGGGAGCTGTTTTTT; cdr3_aa: CATRTSGGTGELFF
v_call: TRBV20-1; j_call: TRBJ2-3; clone_size: few; d_call: TRBD2; cdr3_nt: TGCAGTGCTATTGTAGCTAGCGGCCCCACAGATACGCAGTATTTT; cdr3_aa: CSAIVASGPTDTQYF
v_call: TRBV12-3/TRBV12-4; j_call: TRBJ1-2; clone_size: few; d_call: -; cdr3_nt: TGTGCCAGCAGTTTGGGTCAGGATTATGGCTACACCTTC; cdr3_aa: CASSLGQDYGYTF
v_call: TRBV5-4; j_call: TRBJ2-3; clone_size: many; d_call: TRBD2; cdr3_nt: TGTGCCAGCAGCCTTGGGAGCGGGGGGAAGGCAGATACGCAGTATTTT; cdr3_aa: CASSLGSGGKADTQYF
v_call: TRBV10-1; j_call: TRBJ2-1; clone_size: -; d_call: -; cdr3_nt: TGCGCCAGCAGCCGGGGAAGTCAGGATGAGCAGTTCTTC; cdr3_aa: CASSRGSQDEQFF
v_call: TRBV7-8; j_call: TRBJ1-1; clone_size: -; d_call: -; cdr3_nt: TGTGCCAGCAGCTTAGGTAGGGAGTGGGGAGCTTTCTTT; cdr3_aa: CASSLGREWGAFF
v_call: TRBV12-3/TRBV12-4; j_call: TRBJ2-1; clone_size: few; d_call: TRBD2; cdr3_nt: TGTGCCAGCAGTTTGAGCCATGGAGGCGGGGGGGACAATGAGCAGTTCTTC; cdr3_aa: CASSLSHGGGGDNEQFF
v_call: TRBV7-3; j_call: TRBJ2-1; clone_size: few; d_call: TRBD1; cdr3_nt: TGTGCCAGCAGCTTAACGACAGGGTTCAATGAGCAGTTCTTC; cdr3_aa: CASSLTTGFNEQFF
v_call: TRBV4-1; j_call: TRBJ1-1; clone_size: many; d_call: -; cdr3_nt: TGCGCCAGCAGCCAACGTCAGGGCGGCACTGAAGCTTTCTTT; cdr3_aa: CASSQRQGGTEAFF
v_call: TRBV18; j_call: TRBJ1-2; clone_size: few; d_call: TRBD1; cdr3_nt: TGTGCCAGCTCACCAATACTGACAGGGGTGATAGGAATGGAGGGCTACACCTTC; cdr3_aa: CASSPILTGVIGMEGYTF
v_call: TRBV2; j_call: TRBJ1-6; clone_size: -; d_call: -; cdr3_nt: TGTGCCAGCAGTGAAGTTCCGGGGCCCCTCCACTTT; cdr3_aa: CASSEVPGPLHF
v_call: TRBV5-1; j_call: TRBJ2-1; clone_size: few; d_call: TRBD1; cdr3_nt: TGCGCCAGCAGAAAAGACAGGGGGGTCTCCAATGAGCAGTTCTTC; cdr3_aa: CASRKDRGVSNEQFF
v_call: TRBV19; j_call: TRBJ1-5; clone_size: -; d_call: -; cdr3_nt: TGTGCCAGTAGTATGTTGGGACGGGACAATCAGCCCCAGCATTTT; cdr3_aa: CASSMLGRDNQPQHF
v_call: TRBV9; j_call: TRBJ2-2; clone_size: -; d_call: TRBD1; cdr3_nt: TGTGCCAGCAGCCCGACGGACAGGGCGAGCACCGGGGAGCTGTTTTTT; cdr3_aa: CASSPTDRASTGELFF
v_call: TRBV5-5; j_call: TRBJ2-5; clone_size: few; d_call: -; cdr3_nt: TGTGCCAGCAGCCTGGTTTTGGAGACCCAGTACTTC; cdr3_aa: CASSLVLETQYF
v_call: TRBV6-9; j_call: TRBJ1-1; clone_size: few; d_call: -; cdr3_nt: TGTGCCAGCAGTTATTCATTAGGGTACACTGAAGCTTTCTTT; cdr3_aa: CASSYSLGYTEAFF
v_call: TRBV11-3; j_call: TRBJ2-1; clone_size: -; d_call: -; cdr3_nt: TGTGCCAGCAGCTTAGGCCACCGGGCCCCCCCGTTCTTC; cdr3_aa: CASSLGHRAPPFF
v_call: TRBV6-5; j_call: TRBJ1-6; clone_size: few; d_call: TRBD1; cdr3_nt: TGTGCCAGCAGCCCAGAGGGGGCTCGTAATTCACCCCTCCACTTT; cdr3_aa: CASSPEGARNSPLHF
v_call: TRBV2; j_call: TRBJ2-2; clone_size: many; d_call: -; cdr3_nt: TGTGCCAGCAGTCCGAAGCAGGTCGGGGACACCGGGGAGCTGTTTTTT; cdr3_aa: CASSPKQVGDTGELFF
v_call: TRBV7-2; j_call: TRBJ2-3; clone_size: -; d_call: -; cdr3_nt: TGTGCCAGCAGCCTCCGACTCTCTGGCACAGATACGCAGTATTTT; cdr3_aa: CASSLRLSGTDTQYF
v_call: TRBV18; j_call: TRBJ1-4; clone_size: -; d_call: -; cdr3_nt: TGTGCCAGCTCACTCGACCGGATCGGGGAAAAACTGTTTTTT; cdr3_aa: CASSLDRIGEKLFF
v_call: TRBV12-3/TRBV12-4; j_call: TRBJ1-1; clone_size: many; d_call: -; cdr3_nt: TGTGCCAGCAGTTTGCGGGGGAACACTGAAGCTTTCTTT; cdr3_aa: CASSLRGNTEAFF
v_call: TRBV7-9; j_call: TRBJ2-1; clone_size: few; d_call: -; cdr3_nt: TGTGCCAGCAGTGAGGGAGCGAACAATGAGCAGTTATTC; cdr3_aa: CASSEGANNEQLF
v_call: TRBV9; j_call: TRBJ2-3; clone_size: few; d_call: TRBD2; cdr3_nt: TGTGCCAGCAGCGTAGACGGGGGGGAGACGCAGTATTTT; cdr3_aa: CASSVDGGETQYF
v_call: TRBV6-1; j_call: TRBJ1-1; clone_size: few; d_call: -; cdr3_nt: TGTGCCAGCACCCGACATGTGAACACTGAAGCTTTCTTT; cdr3_aa: CASTRHVNTEAFF
v_call: TRBV24-1; j_call: TRBJ2-5; clone_size: many; d_call: TRBD1; cdr3_nt: TGTGCCACCAGTGATTCCGCAGGGGGCTCGAAGACCCAGTACTTC; cdr3_aa: CATSDSAGGSKTQYF
v_call: TRBV12-3/TRBV12-4; j_call: TRBJ1-1; clone_size: -; d_call: -; cdr3_nt: TGTGCCAGCAGTGCCCAGGGACGCACTGAAGCTTTCTTT; cdr3_aa: CASSAQGRTEAFF